The 4 T cell receptor beta chains reported below all come from one sample, sequenced in a study of blood T cell repertoires in COVID-19. Sequencing used immunoSEQ multiplex PCR; TCRdb keeps in-frame clones, though not all of them. The sample records approximately 210,000 clones, approximately 80% being singletons. The sequencing sample was made of peripheral blood. The source of these receptors is a man aged 25 to 45 with active or convalescent COVID-19.

The V gene is TRBV5-4, the J gene TRBJ2-7; 9 bases map to TRBD2. V shed 0 bases, J shed 5 bases, and the junction held 3 bases outside the gene matches. The germline CDR1 and CDR2 sequences are SGHNT and YYREEE (reference sequence). The CDR3 extends over 14 amino acids. The CDR3 nucleotides read TGTGCCAGCAGCTTGGAAGCGGGGGGCAACGAGCAGTACTTC. It codes for CASSLEAGGNEQYF.

This clone was observed a single time. The chain is built from TRBV5-1 and TRBJ2-5, with D possibly TRBD2 on 6 matching bases. The CDR3 totals 15 residues. Germline V CDR1 and CDR2: SGHRS, YFSETQ. V was trimmed by 6 bases and J by 3 bases, leaving 18 bases between them. CDR3: CASNNSPGVEETQYF. The DNA for the CDR3 is TGCGCCAGCAACAACTCCCCGGGGGTAGAAGAGACCCAGTACTTC. The entire variable domain, with the rest obtained from reference TRBV5-1 and TRBJ2-5, is as follows: KAGVTQTPRYLIKTRGQQVTLSCSPISGHRSVSWYQQTPGQGLQFLFEYFSETQRNKGNFPGRFSGRQFSNSRSEMNVSTLELGDSALYLCASNNSPGVEETQYFGPGTRLLVL.

This rearrangement joins TRBV6-5 to TRBJ1-3, with TRBD1 as a possible D gene (6 bases). V lost 8 bases, J lost 4 bases, and 12 bases lay in between. Germline V gene lookup returns CDR1 MNHEY and CDR2 SVGAGI. The CDR3 spans 13 residues. The CDR3 spells CASSRGLGNTIYF. The CDR3 region has the DNA TGTGCCAGCTCCAGGGGCCTGGGAAACACCATATATTTT.

In this sample, this clone turned up a few times. The chain carries TRBV5-1 and TRBJ2-7; possible D gene TRBD2, 5 bases. The V gene lost 5 bases and the J gene lost 0 bases, with 6 bases spanning the gap. Germline-derived CDR1 and CDR2 are SGHRS and YFSETQ. This CDR3 is 12 amino acids long. CDR3 bases: TGCGCCAGCAGGAGGGACTCCTACGAGCAGTACTTC. This gives the protein CASRRDSYEQYF.